The entry that follows covers one TCR beta chain sequence. The antigen remains undetermined. These data originate in a study of T cell clonotyping in hematopoietic cell transplantation. Study-wide results and limits: No sorting was done, leaving CD4 and CD8 contributions mixed. At the given depth, recipient repertoires were over 95% de novo clonotypes. Pathologically expanded recipient clonotypes increased progressively from day 30 to day 180 as diversity fell.

TCRdb keeps only in-frame clones here, not all; method: immunoSEQ multiplex PCR. Here the sample spans around 19,000 clones, about 82% being singletons. Germline loops: CDR1 ENHRY, CDR2 SYGVKD. V was pared by 7 bases and J by 6 bases, with 16 bases between. This CDR3 contains 13 residues. Regarding time point: recipient sample about 28 days before transplant, after cytoreduction. This sequence was found in a man aged 50 to 59 with acute myeloid leukemia. Some clones in this sample may be carry-over from other donors' samples. The chain carries TRBV10-3 and TRBJ2-7; D is ambiguous. The sequencing here drew on peripheral blood mononuclear cells, taken before stem cell transplant. CDR3 loop: CAITHSLASEQYF. The CDR3 nucleotides read TGTGCCATCACCCACTCTTTGGCGAGCGAGCAGTACTTC.